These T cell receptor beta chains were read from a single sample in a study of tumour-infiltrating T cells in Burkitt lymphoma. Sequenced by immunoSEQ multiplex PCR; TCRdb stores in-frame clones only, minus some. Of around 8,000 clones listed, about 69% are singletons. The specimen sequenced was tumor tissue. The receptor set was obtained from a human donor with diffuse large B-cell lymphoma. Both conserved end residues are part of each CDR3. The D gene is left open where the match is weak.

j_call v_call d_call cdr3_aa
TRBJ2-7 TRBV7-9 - CASSLVSGDEQYF
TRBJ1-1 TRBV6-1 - CASSEALDWGRDEAFF
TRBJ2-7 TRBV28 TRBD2 CASSSAGEGGDEQYF
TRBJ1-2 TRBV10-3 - CASSPLGPNYGYTF
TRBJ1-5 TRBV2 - CASSEAFRVGQPQHF
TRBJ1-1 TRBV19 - CASKDGGGNTEAFF
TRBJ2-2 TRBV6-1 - CASMGVLNTGELFF
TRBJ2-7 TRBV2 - CATGRQYF
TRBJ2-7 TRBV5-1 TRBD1 CASSQKDRGRYEQYF
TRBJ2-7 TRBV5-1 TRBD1 CASSPGTVLYEQYF
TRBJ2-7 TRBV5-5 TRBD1 CASSLRVQGIRSYEQYF
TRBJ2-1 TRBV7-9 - CASSRPSGERNEQFF
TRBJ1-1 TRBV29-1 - CSVEAAPAFF
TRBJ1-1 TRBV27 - CASSFYGSPEAFF
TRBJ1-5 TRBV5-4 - CASSSGGRKPQHF
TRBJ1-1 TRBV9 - CASSVGGITEAFF
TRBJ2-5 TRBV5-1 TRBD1 CASSLQGQETQYF
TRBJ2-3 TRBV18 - CASSPPGTDTQYF
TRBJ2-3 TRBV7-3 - CASSLKAPIRGNCTDTQYF
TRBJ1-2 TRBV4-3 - CASSQDGGPADGYTF
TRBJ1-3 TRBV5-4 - CASSLAGGENTIYF
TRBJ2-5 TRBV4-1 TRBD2 CASSQLSGGRQETQYF
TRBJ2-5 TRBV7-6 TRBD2 CASSTPRGETQYF
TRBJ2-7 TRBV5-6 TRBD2 CASSPKRTSGGGYEQYF
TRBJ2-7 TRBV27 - CASSLMVPSYEQYF
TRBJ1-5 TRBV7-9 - CASSFGWANSNQPQHF
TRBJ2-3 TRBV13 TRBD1 CASSPTGEGQYF
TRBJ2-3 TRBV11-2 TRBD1 CASSITGTADTQYF
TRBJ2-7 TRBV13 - CASSSGLKGSYEQYF
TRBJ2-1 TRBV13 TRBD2 CASSAPGTILRRGEQFF
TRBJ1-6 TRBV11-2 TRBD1 CASSLGQGNSPLHF
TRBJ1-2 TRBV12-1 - CASSLWYTF
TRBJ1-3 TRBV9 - CASTRDGHTFSGNTIYF
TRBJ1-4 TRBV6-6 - CASRPHATNEKLFF
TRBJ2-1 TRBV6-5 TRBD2 CASSLAGVNEQFF
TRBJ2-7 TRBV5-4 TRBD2 CASSSGLAVYEQYF
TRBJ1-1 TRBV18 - CASSPSGLRIMNTEAFF
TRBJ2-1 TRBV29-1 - CSGRGSYNEQFF
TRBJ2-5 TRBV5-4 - CASSLSQDSAFQETQYF
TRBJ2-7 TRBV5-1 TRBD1 CASSQDRGYEQYF
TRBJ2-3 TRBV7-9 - CASSGKPDTQYF
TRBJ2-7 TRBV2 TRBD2 CASAWSLAGDEQYF
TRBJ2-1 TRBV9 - CASSETGHYNEQFF
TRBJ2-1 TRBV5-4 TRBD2 CASSLGRGGYNEQFF
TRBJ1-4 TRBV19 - CASSEGPSEKLFF
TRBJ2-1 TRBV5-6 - CTSSLAMRDSEQFF
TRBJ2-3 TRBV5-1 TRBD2 CASSFGLAGGISTDTQYF
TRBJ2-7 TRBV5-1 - CASSLGGGLYEQYF
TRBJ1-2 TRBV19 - CASSVLANYGYTF
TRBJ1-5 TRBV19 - CASSIDRAVNQPQHF
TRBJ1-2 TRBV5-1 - CASSFGGLRDGYTF